This entry lists 21 T cell receptor beta chains sequenced from one sample in a study of T cells after yellow fever vaccination. TCRdb re-analysed the 5' RACE reads in MiXCR, keeping a single row per CDR3 protein. The data show some 160,000 distinct CDR3 sequences, 9.3% seen once. Sequenced here: CD8+ T cells sorted from PBMCs, sampled 45 days after the yellow fever booster vaccination. These TCRs come from a man aged 18 to 35 who received the YFV17D yellow fever vaccine.

This clonotype was counted between two and nine times. This chain links TRBV24-1 with TRBJ2-2, with TRBD1 matching 11 bases. Germline values: CDR1 KGHDR, CDR2 SFDVKD. CDR3 size: 14 residues. The J segment lost 6 bases and the V segment lost 7 bases, leaving 3 bases of the junction unmatched. DNA of the CDR3: TGTGCCACCAGCGGACAGGGGGCGGCCGGGGAGCTGTTTTTT. It yields the protein CATSGQGAAGELFF.

V usage is TRBV4-3 and J usage is TRBJ1-3; 7 nucleotides agree with TRBD1. CDR3 length: 17 amino acids. V lost 1 base and J lost 3; bases outside the gene matches: 9. Germline lookup yields CDR1 LGHNA and CDR2 YSLEER. The CDR3 sequence: CASSQGVDRLDGNTIYF. DNA of the CDR3: TGCGCCAGCAGCCAAGGGGTGGACAGGCTCGATGGAAACACCATATATTTT.

The table lists this clonotype with a few counts. The chain joins TRBV10-3 to TRBJ2-3, with 7 bases lining up with TRBD1. This CDR3 has 13 amino acids. Germline V gene data show CDR1 as ENHRY and CDR2 as SYGVKD. After removal of 10 bases from V and 6 bases from J, the junction contained 10 bases not matched to a gene. The CDR3 sequence: CATQTGATDTQYF. As DNA, the CDR3 is TGTGCCACCCAAACAGGGGCCACGGATACGCAGTATTTT.

This sequence joins TRBV29-1 and TRBJ1-1, with no clear D. Germline values: CDR1 SQVTM, CDR2 ANQGSEA. The V gene lost 8 bases and the J gene lost 5 bases, with 12 bases spanning the gap. The CDR3 is 11 residues long. The chain's CDR3 is CSSAGGTEAFF. CDR3 coding DNA: TGCAGCTCCGCGGGAGGAACTGAAGCTTTCTTT.

This clonotype has just a few counts. The J gene is TRBJ2-7, the V gene TRBV7-9, with no clear D. Germline assignment: CDR1 SEHNR and CDR2 FQNEAQ (reference sequence). This CDR3 spans 13 amino acids. Trimming pared 4 bases from V and 3 bases from J, leaving 10 bases between. The CDR3: CASSSGVGYEQYV. CDR3 sequence (DNA): TGTGCCAGCAGCTCAGGCGTCGGCTACGAGCAGTACGTC.

This clonotype occurred a few times. The gene calls are TRBV4-1 and TRBJ2-7; 8 bases map to TRBD1. This CDR3 has 16 residues. Per the germline V gene, CDR1 is MGHRA and CDR2 is YSYEKL. J was trimmed by 0 bases and V by 5 bases; bases with no gene match: 9. CDR3 in DNA: TGCGCCAGCAGCTCCCAGGGGGCGACGAGCTCCTACGAGCAGTACTTC. Protein product: CASSSQGATSSYEQYF.

The sample holds many counts of this clonotype. The chain employs TRBV6-5 and TRBJ1-2; D is perhaps TRBD1 (5 bases). CDR1 and CDR2 from the germline V gene are MNHEY and SVGAGI. V lost 2 bases, J lost 8 bases, and 18 bases lay in between. This CDR3 is 15 amino acids long. The CDR3 nucleotides are TGTGCCAGCAGTTACCCTGGGACGAGTTTGGGAGGCTACACCTTC. This translates into CASSYPGTSLGGYTF.

This clonotype was found a few times. V and J are TRBV27 and TRBJ2-3; D is perhaps TRBD2 (6 bases). The CDR3 runs to 16 residues. The V and J ends lost 4 bases and 2 bases respectively, with 16 bases between them. Germline V gives CDR1 MNHEY, CDR2 SMNVEV (reference sequence). CDR3 coding DNA: TGTGCCAGCAGTTCGAACTGGCGGGGACCCACAGATACGCAGTATTTT. This translates into CASSSNWRGPTDTQYF.

The J gene is TRBJ2-7, the V gene TRBV12-3 or TRBV12-4; the D is unclear. The CDR3 consists of 13 residues. V gave up 4 bases and J gave up 9 bases, with 16 bases separating them. The CDR3 spells CASSSLGRGRQYF. The CDR3 DNA follows: TGTGCCAGCAGTTCCCTCGGCAGAGGAAGGCAGTACTTC.

V and J are TRBV7-9 and TRBJ2-5, with TRBD2 as a possible D gene (5 bases). The V and J ends lost 3 bases and 7 bases respectively, with 12 bases between them. CDR1 and CDR2 from the germline V gene are SEHNR and FQNEAQ (reference sequence). The CDR3 spans 13 residues. This chain's CDR3 is CASSFEGGGTQYF. CDR3 DNA sequence: TGTGCCAGCAGCTTCGAGGGTGGAGGGACCCAGTACTTC.

The chain has TRBV27 and TRBJ1-3, with a weak D call TRBD1 (5 bases). V lost 5 bases, J lost 0 bases, and 11 bases lay in between. CDR1 and CDR2 from the germline V gene are MNHEY and SMNVEV (reference sequence). This CDR3 region has 15 residues. Here the CDR3 DNA reads TGTGCCAGCAGTCAGGGACCTCACTCTGGAAACACCATATATTTT. This sequence encodes CASSQGPHSGNTIYF.

This clonotype occurred a few times. The rearrangement links TRBV4-1 to TRBJ1-2; no clear D. This CDR3 region has 15 residues. Trimming took off 1 base at V and 3 bases at J, with 12 bases between the two ends. The germline CDR1 and CDR2 sequences are MGHRA and YSYEKL. CDR3 sequence reads: CASSQGAVSHYGYTF. CDR3 bases: TGCGCCAGCAGCCAAGGGGCAGTCTCTCACTATGGCTACACCTTC.

This clonotype was recorded a few times. The rearrangement uses TRBV19 and TRBJ2-2; D uncertain. The CDR3 contains 12 residues. The V gene's germline CDR1 is LNHDA and CDR2 SQIVND (reference sequence). Trimming pared 11 bases from V and 6 bases from J, leaving 13 bases between. The CDR3 here is CAAKGLPGELFF. The CDR3 DNA reads TGTGCCGCTAAAGGGTTACCCGGGGAGCTGTTTTTT.

Only a few counts were recorded for this clonotype. The rearrangement joins TRBV3-1 to TRBJ2-5; the match to TRBD1 covers 11 bases. The CDR3 extends over 17 amino acids. The V gene's germline CDR1 is LGHDT and CDR2 YNNKEL (reference sequence). V lost 6 bases, J lost 1 base, and 10 bases stayed unmatched. CDR3 sequence reads: CASRKPPGTGGQETQYF. CDR3 nucleotides: TGTGCCAGCAGAAAACCGCCCGGGACAGGGGGCCAAGAGACCCAGTACTTC.

This clonotype turned up a few times. The chain combines TRBV6-5 with TRBJ1-2; a weak D match, TRBD1 (5 bases). This CDR3 has 13 residues. Between the trimmed V and J ends, which lost 5 bases and 4 bases, there was a span of 11 bases. The germline gives CDR1 MNHEY, CDR2 SVGAGI. This CDR3 is CASSPDSSYGYTF. The CDR3, as DNA: TGTGCCAGCAGTCCCGACAGCAGCTATGGCTACACCTTC.

This chain links TRBV7-3 with TRBJ2-2; a weak D match, TRBD2 (6 bases). Trimming removed 2 bases from V and 3 bases from J, with 10 bases in between. There are 15 residues in the CDR3. Germline CDR1 reads SGHTA; CDR2 reads FQGTGA. CDR3 sequence reads: CASSLGTSDTGELFF. The CDR3, as DNA: TGTGCCAGCAGCTTAGGGACTTCGGACACCGGGGAGCTGTTTTTT.

This clonotype was counted ten times or more. This sequence joins TRBV5-4 and TRBJ2-4, with D perhaps matching TRBD1 or TRBD2 (5 bases each). The germline V gene has CDR1 SGHNT and CDR2 YYREEE (reference sequence). The CDR3 totals 15 residues. Trimming removed 1 base from V and 4 bases from J, with 12 bases in between. CDR3 loop: CASSLRGDGKNIQYF. DNA for the CDR3: TGTGCCAGCAGCTTGAGAGGGGATGGGAAAAACATTCAGTACTTC.

This chain uses TRBV19 with TRBJ1-5; the D is unclear. This CDR3 comprises 16 residues. Germline CDR1 and CDR2: LNHDA and SQIVND (reference sequence). Trimming stripped 2 bases from V and 0 bases from J, with 11 bases between. CDR3: CASSIFGGYSNQPQHF. CDR3 DNA sequence: TGTGCCAGTAGTATATTTGGAGGGTATAGCAATCAGCCCCAGCATTTT. The full variable domain, rest sourced from reference TRBV19 and TRBJ1-5, is DGGITQSPKYLFRKEGQNVTLSCEQNLNHDAMYWYRQDPGQGLRLIYYSQIVNDFQKGDIAEGYSVSREKKESFPLTVTSAQKNPTAFYLCASSIFGGYSNQPQHFGDGTRLSIL.

The J gene is TRBJ2-7, the V gene TRBV27; TRBD1 or TRBD2 may be the D gene (5 bases each). Per the germline V gene, CDR1 is MNHEY and CDR2 is SMNVEV (reference sequence). With 5 bases removed from V and 6 bases from J, the gap between germline ends came to 17 bases. The CDR3 runs 14 residues. The DNA for the CDR3 is TGTGCCAGCAGTCCAGACGGGGCGAGCTCCGAGCAGTACGTC. Its protein product is CASSPDGASSEQYV.

The table lists this clonotype with a few counts. The rearrangement links TRBV6-6 to TRBJ1-1, with D uncertain. The V and J ends lost 0 bases and 0 bases respectively, with 8 bases between them. Germline CDR1 reads MNHNY; CDR2 reads SVGAGI (reference sequence). The length of the CDR3 is 15 residues. Here the CDR3 reads CASSYSLFMNTEAFF. The CDR3 bases are TGTGCCAGCAGTTACTCACTGTTCATGAACACTGAAGCTTTCTTT.

This clonotype showed up just a few times. The chain links TRBV24-1 to TRBJ2-3; 7 bases agree with TRBD2. The CDR3 is 13 amino acids. Trimming at V came to 12 bases and at J to 6 bases, leaving 11 bases not matched to a gene. Germline V gene lookup returns CDR1 KGHDR and CDR2 SFDVKD. In nucleotides, the CDR3 is TGTGCCTCGTCCTGGGGGGGGTTGGATACGCAGTATTTT. Encoded protein: CASSWGGLDTQYF.